This T cell receptor (beta chain) was documented in a study of cytomegalovirus exposure and HLA in healthy donors. The ends lost 6 bases at V and 2 bases at J; junction bases unmatched: 4. The CDR3 is made up of 14 amino acids. Per germline, CDR1 SGHRS and CDR2 YFSETQ. Primers included in the PCR were 60 Vbeta and 13 Jbeta primers. Clones were sequenced by immunoSEQ multiplex PCR, and TCRdb holds only the in-frame ones, with some missing. The table has fewer than 80,000 clones, around 80% seen once; the top ten hold 2.5%. Whole-study results and caveats: Some segments of the V type, notably TRBV6-2 and TRBV6-3, were excluded as indistinguishable.

A note on this clone: The antigen remains unidentified.

This TCR derives from a man aged 30-40 years in good health and CMV-seronegative. This chain links TRBV5-1 with TRBJ2-5; 10 bases align to TRBD1. Sequencing was done on a sample of PBMCs. The DNA of the CDR3 is TGCGCCAGCAAGGCGGGACAGGGGCAAGAGACCCAGTACTTC. Its translation: CASKAGQGQETQYF.